The sequence of this TCR beta chain was determined in a study of identical twins. A template switching step contributed a universal primer site, while unique molecular identifiers were present in the cDNA. Using its own MiXCR run on the 5' RACE reads, TCRdb lists one record per CDR3 protein. This table holds 200,000 to 250,000 distinct CDR3 sequences, about 14% found once. The specimen was memory (CD45RO+) T cells sorted from blood. This clonotype was obtained from a woman under 30 in good health.

CDR3 coding DNA: TGTGCCAGCAGTATAGCGGGAGGGACCTACAATGAGCAGTTCTTC. It yields the protein CASSIAGGTYNEQFF. This rearrangement joins TRBV6-1 to TRBJ2-1; the match to TRBD2 covers 11 bases. This CDR3 spans 15 amino acids. J was trimmed by 2 bases and V by 5 bases; bases with no gene match: 2. Germline CDR1 MNHNS, CDR2 SASEGT.